The 18 T cell receptor beta chains in this list originate from one sample, sequenced in a study of HIV-infected patients and healthy controls. From the 5' RACE reads, TCRdb called clonotypes with MiXCR, one entry per CDR3 protein. The data show 18,000 or so distinct CDR3 sequences, around 20% seen once. The sequenced material came from CD8+ T cells from blood. These receptors all stem from a human donor in good health.

This clonotype was found a few times. The rearrangement uses TRBV5-5 and TRBJ1-2; 10 positions agree with TRBD1. Germline V CDR1 and CDR2: SGHKS, YYEKEE (reference sequence). This CDR3 spans 16 amino acids. V trimming: 4 bases; J trimming: 0 bases; junction bases outside the gene matches: 6. The CDR3 reads CASSPDRGTSNYGYTF. Here the CDR3 DNA reads TGTGCCAGCAGCCCGGACAGGGGGACTTCTAACTATGGCTACACCTTC.

This clonotype showed up many times. CDR3 protein: CASSQGGSLRGSGELFF. The DNA for the CDR3 is TGCGCCAGCAGCCAAGGGGGGTCGTTGAGGGGCTCCGGGGAGCTGTTTTTT. This rearrangement joins TRBV4-1 to TRBJ2-2; D possibly matches TRBD1 or TRBD2 (5 bases each). V dropped 1 base and J dropped 6 bases, with 18 bases sitting between them. The CDR3 has 17 residues. Germline values: CDR1 MGHRA, CDR2 YSYEKL.

The chain links TRBV7-6 to TRBJ2-3; 8 bases are shared with TRBD2. This CDR3 region has 16 residues. CDR1 is SGHVS and CDR2 is FNYEAQ in the germline V gene. After removal of 2 bases from V and 2 bases from J, the junction contained 6 bases not matched to a gene. This CDR3 reads CASSLLAGRSTDTQYF. The CDR3 DNA reads as TGTGCCAGCAGCTTATTAGCGGGGAGGTCCACAGATACGCAGTATTTT.

This clonotype occurred a few times. V usage is TRBV2 and J usage is TRBJ1-1; D possibly corresponds to TRBD1 (6 bases). V gave up 3 bases and J gave up 0 bases, with 11 bases separating them. The CDR3 consists of 15 residues. Germline CDR1 and CDR2: SNHLY and FYNNEI. In DNA, the CDR3 is TGTGCCAGCAGTGAGCAAGGACAGATGAACACTGAAGCTTTCTTT. It translates to CASSEQGQMNTEAFF.

This chain links TRBV6-2 or TRBV6-3 with TRBJ2-3; D call uncertain. This CDR3 is 12 amino acids long. Germline V gives CDR1 MNHEY, CDR2 SVGEGT. V was trimmed by 5 bases and J by 1 base, leaving 4 bases between them. The CDR3 bases are TGTGCCAGCAGTGGAGGCACAGATACGCAGTATTTT. Translation: CASSGGTDTQYF.

This clonotype was seen many times. The CDR3 is CASSLGQGGTEAFF. CDR3 sequence (DNA): TGCGCCAGCAGCTTGGGACAGGGGGGCACTGAAGCTTTCTTT. V gene TRBV5-1 combines with J gene TRBJ1-1; 9 bases are shared with TRBD1. The CDR3 covers 14 residues. Germline values: CDR1 SGHRS, CDR2 YFSETQ. Germline trimming cut 0 bases from V and 4 bases from J; bases unmatched to any gene: 1.

At least ten counts were recorded for this clonotype. The rearrangement joins TRBV27 to TRBJ2-3; no clear D. The ends were cut back, 4 bases at V and 6 bases at J, with 11 bases in the middle. The germline V gene encodes CDR1 MNHEY and CDR2 SMNVEV (reference sequence). The CDR3 consists of 13 residues. Written as DNA, the CDR3 is TGTGCCAGCAGTTCCCCGAGATATGATACGCAGTATTTT. Protein: CASSSPRYDTQYF.

The V gene is TRBV6-6, the J gene TRBJ2-1; D unresolved. CDR1 and CDR2 (germline): MNHNY, SVGAGI (reference sequence). The V end was cut by 4 bases, the J end by 0 bases, with 10 bases between. The CDR3 spans 15 residues. CDR3 loop: CASSSENPSYNEQFF. The CDR3 DNA is TGTGCCAGCAGTTCGGAGAACCCCTCCTACAATGAGCAGTTCTTC.

The J gene is TRBJ1-3, the V gene TRBV6-5; D is possibly TRBD1 (5 bases). Trimming cost V 10 bases and J 0 bases, with 7 bases left between them. Germline CDR1 and CDR2: MNHEY and SVGAGI. The CDR3 is 12 amino acids. Here the CDR3 reads CATGHSGNTIYF. Here the CDR3 DNA reads TGTGCCACCGGACACTCTGGAAACACCATATATTTT.

J is TRBJ1-5 and V is TRBV6-1; D remains ambiguous. CDR1 and CDR2 from the germline V gene are MNHNS and SASEGT. The CDR3 extends over 15 amino acids. The V gene lost 6 bases and the J gene lost 0 bases, with 12 bases spanning the gap. In nucleotides, the CDR3 is TGTGCCAGCAGGGGTATCACCAGTAGCAATCAGCCCCAGCATTTT. Amino acids: CASRGITSSNQPQHF.

The V and J genes are TRBV30 and TRBJ2-7, with D possibly matching TRBD1 (5 bases). Germline V lookup: CDR1 GTSNPN, CDR2 SVGIG (reference sequence). This CDR3 contains 12 residues. V shed 2 bases and J shed 3 bases, with 8 bases lying between them. The CDR3 here is CAWSPGYYEQYF. The CDR3 DNA sequence: TGTGCCTGGAGTCCAGGGTACTACGAGCAGTACTTC.

This clonotype was observed a handful of times. The chain links TRBV6-2 or TRBV6-3 to TRBJ2-7; D gene ambiguous. CDR3 size: 13 residues. Trimming removed 2 bases at V and 3 bases at J, with 8 bases between. Germline V lookup: CDR1 MNHEY, CDR2 SVGEGT. CDR3 region: CASSYELRYEQYF. The CDR3 nucleotides read TGTGCCAGCAGTTACGAGCTTCGCTACGAGCAGTACTTC.

This clonotype was observed many times. The chain has TRBV7-6 and TRBJ1-2, with 8 bases fitting TRBD1. The germline V gene encodes CDR1 SGHVS and CDR2 FNYEAQ. J was trimmed by 4 bases and V by 2 bases; bases with no gene match: 3. The CDR3 has 14 residues. CDR3 sequence reads: CASSLTTGGYGYTF. For the CDR3, the DNA is TGTGCCAGCAGCTTAACAACAGGGGGCTATGGCTACACCTTC.

This clonotype has a handful of counts. The chain links TRBV7-2 to TRBJ2-3; D is perhaps TRBD2 (6 bases). CDR1 SGHTA and CDR2 FQGNSA come from the germline V gene. Trimming cost V 1 base and J 4 bases, with 12 bases left between them. The CDR3 extends over 15 amino acids. This CDR3 reads CASSLGQRASDTQYF. DNA for the CDR3: TGTGCCAGCAGCTTAGGCCAGCGGGCTTCAGATACGCAGTATTTT.

Concerning this clonotype itself: At one boundary the junction diverges from the germline segment, which might be a read error. The rearrangement uses TRBV4-1 and TRBJ1-5; D call uncertain. Germline V gene lookup returns CDR1 MGHRA and CDR2 YSYEKL. The CDR3 is 14 residues long. This chain's CDR3 is CASSQAQNNQHQHF. In nucleotides, the CDR3 is TGCGCCAGCAGCCAAGCTCAGAACAATCAGCACCAGCATTTT.

This clonotype was detected many times. This chain joins TRBV6-1 and TRBJ1-2, with no clear D. V lost 2 bases, J lost 2 bases, and 12 bases lay in between. The length of the CDR3 is 15 residues. Germline V gene sequence: CDR1 MNHNS, CDR2 SASEGT. DNA of the CDR3: TGTGCCAGCAGTGAACTAACGGCAGCCAACTATGGCTACACCTTC. It specifies CASSELTAANYGYTF.

This rearrangement joins TRBV6-6 to TRBJ2-1, with 9 bases matching TRBD1. This CDR3 is 16 amino acids long. CDR1 and CDR2 (germline): MNHNY, SVGAGI (reference sequence). The J segment lost 5 bases and the V segment lost 2 bases, leaving 7 bases of the junction unmatched. The CDR3 spells CASSYLSGQGNNEQFF. The DNA of the CDR3 is TGTGCCAGCAGTTACCTTTCGGGACAGGGTAACAATGAGCAGTTCTTC.

CDR3 in amino acids: CASSLVRTGKETQYF. CDR3 nucleotides: TGTGCCAGCAGCTTAGTTCGGACGGGTAAAGAGACCCAGTACTTC. V usage is TRBV7-9 and J usage is TRBJ2-5; D remains ambiguous. The germline V gene encodes CDR1 SEHNR and CDR2 FQNEAQ (reference sequence). Trimming removed 1 base at V and 3 bases at J, with 12 bases between. CDR3 length equals 15 residues.